The present T cell receptor (beta chain) was sequenced within a study of blood T cell repertoires in COVID-19. Data came from immunoSEQ multiplex PCR; TCRdb stores just in-frame clones and leaves some out. The sample has roughly 290,000 clones; about 85% are singletons. The TCR sequence derives from a human donor with COVID-19, enrolled during active disease. The donor label of this sample is uncertain. The sequenced material came from peripheral blood.

Written as DNA, the CDR3 is TGTGCCAGCCCGAATCAGGGGAAGGGTGAAAAACTGTTTTTT. Protein: CASPNQGKGEKLFF. The gene calls are TRBV21-1 and TRBJ1-4; the tabulated D call, TRBD1, remains unverified against the DNA. TRBV21-1 is a recognized pseudogene. The CDR3 has 14 residues.